This paragraph reports one T cell receptor beta chain. V shed 7 bases and J shed 3 bases, with 15 bases lying between them. The CDR3 has 14 residues. Per the germline V gene, CDR1 is SGHTA and CDR2 is FQGTGA. Libraries were prepared by immunoSEQ multiplex PCR; TCRdb keeps only in-frame clonotypes and omits some of them. The table includes roughly 70,000 clones, roughly 89% detected once. These data come from a study of T cell responses to AZD1222 COVID-19 vaccine. The chain is built from TRBV7-3 and TRBJ1-2, with a possible D match to TRBD1 (5 bases). The sample was peripheral blood, taken 28 days after the second AZD1222 dose. The receptor was derived from an adult who received the AZD1222 COVID-19 vaccine. CDR3 loop: CASTREPGDYGYTF. DNA for the CDR3: TGTGCCAGCACCCGGGAGCCGGGGGACTATGGCTACACCTTC.